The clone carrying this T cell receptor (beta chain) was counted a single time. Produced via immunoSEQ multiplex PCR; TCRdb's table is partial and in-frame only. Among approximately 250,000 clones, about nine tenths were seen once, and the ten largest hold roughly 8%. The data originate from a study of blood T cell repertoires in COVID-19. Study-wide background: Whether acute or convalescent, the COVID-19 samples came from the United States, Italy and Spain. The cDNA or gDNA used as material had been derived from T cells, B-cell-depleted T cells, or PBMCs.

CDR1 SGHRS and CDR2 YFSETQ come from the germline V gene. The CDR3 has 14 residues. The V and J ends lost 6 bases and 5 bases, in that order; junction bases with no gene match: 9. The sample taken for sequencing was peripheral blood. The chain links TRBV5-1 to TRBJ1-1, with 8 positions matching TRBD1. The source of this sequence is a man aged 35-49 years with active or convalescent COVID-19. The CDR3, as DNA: TGCGCCAGCAACCGACGTACAGGGGGTACTGAAGCTTTCTTT. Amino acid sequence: CASNRRTGGTEAFF.